Reported below is one T cell receptor (beta chain). In its sample, this clone comes out as medium-sized (0.01 to 0.1%). No antigen is known for it. Per-base quality was not reported, and no clone a single base away is much larger than it. The sample has other DNA sequences that encode this CDR3 too. The receptor library was made with PCR. Instrument on record: Illumina HiSeq 4000. High-throughput sequencing was used to profile the TCR beta-chain CDR3 region of every patient. In the paper's pipeline: CDR3 differences across clinicopathological groups were used to build a classifier for discriminating distant-metastatic papillary thyroid cancer patients. The Shannon index was used to measure repertoire diversity, and the Morisita-Horn index was used to measure how similar tumor and blood repertoires were. The public reads were reanalyzed by TCRdb: fastp trimming at Q25, MiXCR alignment, in-frame beta chains only. The V and J calls shown here were made by TCRdb, not taken from the authors' results. This sample has about 70,000 clones in its table, and around 20% of those were observed once. Over 10% of the sample rests with the top ten.

The CDR3 has 17 amino acids, counting the end cysteine and phenylalanine. Of the read, only the CDR3 DNA is kept; its 51 bases are in frame from base 1. V is shortened by 0 bases, J by 2 bases, and the region joining them spans 14 bases. Sequences MGHRA (CDR1) and YSYEKL (CDR2) are obtained from the germline V gene. This record comes from a study of metastatic and nonmetastatic thyroid tumors (dated by TCRdb to about 2020). Some background on the complete study: Repertoires were compared across peripheral blood and tumor or nodule tissue samples from malignant and benign thyroid patients.

Results the study describes overall, beyond this receptor: TCR beta diversity was reported as significantly higher in malignant tumors than in benign nodules, in both blood and tumor samples.

Before undergoing thyroid surgery, none of the patients had been given any kind of treatment. Using T-cell receptor beta sequencing, the researchers looked back retrospectively at clinical samples from patients, gathered between about 2012 and 2019. Sequencing was done on a sample of blood. This sequence originates from a female donor with papillary thyroid cancer or a benign thyroid nodule (not recorded which). Some clones in this sample may be carry-over from other donors' samples. The sequence joins TRBV4-1 to TRBJ1-5; there is no confident call for the D gene. The CDR3 here reads CASSQEFGRIGNQPQHF. In nucleotides, the sequence is TGCGCCAGCAGCCAAGAATTTGGCCGGATCGGCAATCAGCCCCAGCATTTT.